One and the same sample provided the 14 T cell receptor beta chains below, sequenced in a study of cytomegalovirus exposure and HLA in healthy donors. It was with 60 Vbeta and 13 Jbeta primers that the PCR ran. Sequencing used immunoSEQ multiplex PCR; TCRdb keeps in-frame clones, though not all of them. The ten most abundant clones cover around a sixth of a sample with around 65,000 clones. The sequencing sample was made of PBMCs. The source of these receptors is a boy younger than 18 in good health and CMV-seronegative.

The chain joins TRBV9 to TRBJ1-4; 8 bases map to TRBD1. Germline V gives CDR1 SGDLS, CDR2 YYNGEE. The CDR3 runs 17 residues. The V segment lost 1 base and the J segment 3 bases; nucleotides outside the gene matches: 8. The CDR3, as DNA: TGTGCCAGCAGCGTACGACAGGGGTTACTAGCTAATGAAAAACTGTTTTTT. Translated: CASSVRQGLLANEKLFF.

This chain connects TRBV5-6 to TRBJ2-7; tentative D call: TRBD2 (5 bases). Trimming left V 0 bases short and J 0 bases short, with 16 bases between. This CDR3 is 17 amino acids long. Germline V gene data show CDR1 as SGHDT and CDR2 as YYEEEE. CDR3 sequence: CASSLATLNAGSYEQYF. The CDR3 nucleotides are TGTGCCAGCAGCTTGGCTACCTTGAATGCGGGCTCCTACGAGCAGTACTTC.

The rearrangement joins TRBV7-9 to TRBJ1-4, with 8 bases that match TRBD1. Germline assignment: CDR1 SEHNR and CDR2 FQNEAQ (reference sequence). This CDR3 is 16 amino acids long. After removal of 5 bases from V and 8 bases from J, the junction contained 13 bases not matched to a gene. CDR3 DNA sequence: TGTGCCAGCAGCCTGGGACAGGCCATAGGGGAGGAAAAACTGTTTTTT. Protein sequence: CASSLGQAIGEEKLFF.

The chain combines TRBV6-1 with TRBJ2-3; possibly TRBD1 for D (6 bases). The CDR3 sequence is 16 residues long. V shed 2 bases and J shed 0 bases, with 12 bases lying between them. Per the germline V gene, CDR1 is MNHNS and CDR2 is SASEGT. In DNA, the CDR3 is TGTGCCAGCAGTGAAAGATTCGGACAGAGCACAGATACGCAGTATTTT. Translation gives CASSERFGQSTDTQYF.

This chain connects TRBV9 to TRBJ2-2; D ambiguous. V lost 4 bases, J lost 7 bases, and 11 bases lay in between. CDR1 is SGDLS and CDR2 is YYNGEE in the germline V gene. The CDR3 covers 13 residues. CDR3 residues: CASSSLIVGELFF. The DNA for the CDR3 is TGTGCCAGCAGCTCTCTTATCGTCGGGGAGCTGTTTTTT.

V gene TRBV5-1 combines with J gene TRBJ2-7, with 7 bases that match TRBD1. V was pared by 2 bases and J by 1 base, with 6 bases of the junction left unmatched. Germline loops: CDR1 SGHRS, CDR2 YFSETQ. The CDR3 spans 15 residues. CDR3 DNA sequence: TGCGCCAGCAGCTTTTCCGGGACAGCTTCCTACGAGCAGTACTTC. Translating it yields CASSFSGTASYEQYF.

The chain joins TRBV11-2 to TRBJ1-2, with 10 bases matching TRBD1. With V trimmed by 3 bases and J by 2 bases, 9 bases remained unmatched. The CDR3 sequence is 17 residues long. Per germline, CDR1 SGHAT and CDR2 FQNNGV. CDR3 bases: TGTGCCAGCAGCTTTCGACAGGGGGCGGGAAGAAACTATGGCTACACCTTC. This gives the protein CASSFRQGAGRNYGYTF.

The chain combines TRBV7-9 with TRBJ1-5, with a tentative D call TRBD1 (6 bases). Trimming left V 8 bases short and J 10 bases short, with 24 bases between. From germline, CDR1 is SEHNR and CDR2 FQNEAQ (reference sequence). The CDR3 length is 15 residues. The CDR3 DNA sequence: TGTGCCAGCTCTGGGGGCGGGGGGGCTATCAGCCCCCAGCATTTT. This gives the protein CASSGGGGAISPQHF.

V usage is TRBV18 and J usage is TRBJ2-7; 8 bases are shared with TRBD1. V lost 3 bases, J lost 2 bases, and 6 bases stayed unmatched. Per germline, CDR1 KGHSH and CDR2 LQKENI. The CDR3 consists of 15 residues. DNA of the CDR3: TGTGCCAGCTCACCGGGGACAGGTTTGACCTACGAGCAGTACTTC. It yields the protein CASSPGTGLTYEQYF.

This rearrangement joins TRBV7-9 to TRBJ2-5; 8 bases fit TRBD2. From germline, CDR1 is SEHNR and CDR2 FQNEAQ (reference sequence). The CDR3 spans 13 residues. V dropped 3 bases and J dropped 5; count of bases not matched to a gene: 2. In DNA, the CDR3 is TGTGCCAGCAGCTTCGGGGGGGATGAGACCCAGTACTTC. Protein sequence: CASSFGGDETQYF.

Concerning this clone itself: Other nucleotide sequences from this sample produce the same CDR3. Written as DNA, the CDR3 is TGTGCCAGTAGGGGGCCCTATAATGAAAAACTGTTTTTT. It yields the protein CASRGPYNEKLFF. The chain uses TRBV6-5 and TRBJ1-4, with TRBD1 matching 7 bases. J gave up 4 bases and V 9 bases, and 5 bases lay outside the gene matches. The CDR3 spans 13 residues. The germline V gene encodes CDR1 MNHEY and CDR2 SVGAGI.

The chain couples TRBV30 to TRBJ1-5; TRBD1 aligns across 8 bases. The length of the CDR3 is 16 residues. V lost 0 bases to trimming and J lost 2 bases; unmatched junction nucleotides: 6. Germline CDR1 is GTSNPN and CDR2 is SVGIG (reference sequence). The CDR3 DNA is TGTGCCTGGAGTGTTGCAGGGGGCGAAGGCAATCAGCCCCAGCATTTT. Its protein product is CAWSVAGGEGNQPQHF.

V usage is TRBV6-4 and J usage is TRBJ2-3; 10 nucleotides agree with TRBD2. V was clipped by 6 bases and J by 6 bases; unmatched bases: 9. Germline V lookup: CDR1 MRHNA, CDR2 SNTAGT. This CDR3 has 15 amino acids. The CDR3 sequence is CASSPSSGGADTQYF. The CDR3 bases are TGTGCCAGCAGCCCCTCCAGCGGGGGGGCGGATACGCAGTATTTT.

CDR3 residues: CASSRLVRDTQYF. The CDR3, as DNA: TGTGCCAGCAGCAGACTAGTTCGGGATACGCAGTATTTT. The chain links TRBV7-2 to TRBJ2-3; TRBD2 might be the D (6 bases). Trimming cost V 5 bases and J 6 bases, with 12 bases left between them. Germline CDR1 SGHTA, CDR2 FQGNSA. The CDR3 has 13 residues.